The 18 T cell receptor beta chains below come from one sample, sequenced in a study of CD8 T cells in ankylosing spondylitis. One entry per CDR3 protein results from TCRdb running MiXCR on the 5' RACE reads. This repertoire shows just under 350,000 distinct CDR3 sequences, roughly 15% found once; its top ten account for 1.1%. The specimen was blood, either unsorted or a sorted T cell fraction (not recorded which). The receptors come from a male donor with ankylosing spondylitis or in good health (not recorded which).

This clonotype was recorded a few times. The J gene is TRBJ2-2, the V gene TRBV5-1; D is perhaps TRBD1 or TRBD2 (5 bases each). Trimming left V 2 bases short and J 9 bases short, with 17 bases between. CDR3 length: 15 amino acids. Germline lookup yields CDR1 SGHRS and CDR2 YFSETQ. The CDR3 reads CASSLQTGPSRELFF. CDR3 nucleotide sequence: TGCGCCAGCAGCTTACAGACGGGACCCAGCCGGGAGCTGTTTTTT.

The table lists this clonotype with a few counts. The CDR3 here is CASSVGQGAETQYF. The CDR3 nucleotides read TGTGCCAGCAGCGTGGGACAGGGAGCAGAGACCCAGTACTTC. This chain connects TRBV5-4 to TRBJ2-5; 9 nucleotides agree with TRBD1. After removal of 4 bases from V and 4 bases from J, the junction contained 5 bases not matched to a gene. The CDR3 loop spans 14 amino acids. Germline V gives CDR1 SGHNT, CDR2 YYREEE (reference sequence).

There are a few counts of this clonotype. This chain joins TRBV18 and TRBJ2-1; no firm D call. The CDR3 extends over 16 amino acids. Trimming shortened V by 2 bases and J by 6 bases, and 17 bases separated the two germline ends. Germline V gene data show CDR1 as KGHSH and CDR2 as LQKENI. DNA of the CDR3: TGTGCCAGCTCACCAAGCTCTCGGAAAACATCCAATGAGCAGTTCTTC. Translated: CASSPSSRKTSNEQFF.

This chain connects TRBV5-1 to TRBJ2-7; TRBD1 matches 7 bases. V lost 2 bases to trimming and J lost 6 bases; unmatched junction nucleotides: 8. The CDR3 consists of 14 residues. The germline gives CDR1 SGHRS, CDR2 YFSETQ. CDR3 DNA sequence: TGCGCCAGCAGCTTCCAGGGGGTGTCAGGCGAGCAGTACTTC. Protein product: CASSFQGVSGEQYF.

This rearrangement joins TRBV20-1 to TRBJ2-7; 8 bases are a match to TRBD2. The germline V gene encodes CDR1 DFQATT and CDR2 SNEGSKA (reference sequence). The V and J ends lost 6 bases and 2 bases, in that order; junction bases with no gene match: 6. There are 13 residues in the CDR3. For the CDR3, the DNA is TGCAGTGCCGGACTAGCTCTCACCTACGAGCAGTACTTC. Its translation is CSAGLALTYEQYF.

The chain combines TRBV5-1 with TRBJ1-1; TRBD1 matches 8 bases. In germline, CDR1 is SGHRS, CDR2 YFSETQ. The CDR3 has 14 amino acids. The trim removed 3 bases at V and 4 bases at J, leaving 5 bases unmatched. This chain's CDR3 is CASSSSQGGTEAFF. The CDR3 nucleotides read TGCGCCAGCAGCTCCTCACAGGGGGGCACTGAAGCTTTCTTT.

This clonotype was counted only a few times. The genes are TRBV5-1 and TRBJ2-7; the match to TRBD1 covers 7 bases. V lost 4 bases to trimming and J lost 1 base; unmatched junction nucleotides: 8. This CDR3 is 15 amino acids long. The germline V gene has CDR1 SGHRS and CDR2 YFSETQ. Here the CDR3 DNA reads TGCGCCAGCAGCCTCTTGGGACAGCTTTCCTACGAGCAGTACTTC. Protein product: CASSLLGQLSYEQYF.

This clonotype was observed a handful of times. The chain links TRBV18 to TRBJ2-2; 7 bases agree with TRBD2. Per the germline V gene, CDR1 is KGHSH and CDR2 is LQKENI. The CDR3 spans 16 residues. Trimming cost V 3 bases and J 2 bases; bases outside gene matches: 6. CDR3 residues: CASSPWTRANTGELFF. CDR3 bases: TGTGCCAGCTCACCGTGGACTAGGGCAAACACCGGGGAGCTGTTTTTT.

This clonotype was picked up a small number of times. The chain has TRBV25-1 and TRBJ1-4; 7 bases fit TRBD1. Germline trimming cut 2 bases from V and 3 bases from J; bases unmatched to any gene: 12. This CDR3 has 18 residues. Germline V lookup: CDR1 MGHDK, CDR2 SYGVNS. CDR3 region: CASSEARPTGAANEKLFF. The DNA for the CDR3 is TGTGCCAGCAGTGAAGCTAGGCCTACAGGGGCAGCTAATGAAAAACTGTTTTTT.

This clonotype was seen repeatedly, ten times or more. This chain uses TRBV13 with TRBJ2-7, with D unclear. In germline, CDR1 is PRHDT, CDR2 FYEKMQ (reference sequence). The germline V and J ends were trimmed by 5 bases and 0 bases, with 11 bases remaining between them. This CDR3 region has 14 residues. Here the CDR3 reads CASSRDSISYEQYF. The CDR3, as DNA: TGTGCCAGCAGCCGAGACTCAATCTCCTACGAGCAGTACTTC.

As to this clonotype: The final CDR3 position lacks the conserved phenylalanine or tryptophan, pointing to a likely read error. CDR3 in amino acids: CASTGITYEQYL. The CDR3 region has the DNA TGTGCCAGCACAGGAATTACCTACGAGCAGTACTTA. V usage is TRBV25-1 and J usage is TRBJ2-7; unclear D gene. V was clipped by 7 bases and J by 2 bases, with 9 bases between them. The CDR3 has 12 amino acids. The germline gives CDR1 MGHDK, CDR2 SYGVNS.

This clonotype was counted only a few times. This chain uses TRBV5-1 with TRBJ2-7; TRBD2 matches at 8 bases. CDR3 size: 15 residues. In germline, CDR1 is SGHRS, CDR2 YFSETQ. V dropped 1 base and J dropped 1; count of bases not matched to a gene: 4. The CDR3 reads CASSLSTSGSYEQYF. DNA for the CDR3: TGCGCCAGCAGCTTGTCTACTAGCGGTTCCTACGAGCAGTACTTC.

This rearrangement joins TRBV29-1 to TRBJ1-1; D gene ambiguous. CDR1 is SQVTM and CDR2 is ANQGSEA in the germline V gene. With 1 base removed from V and 0 bases from J, the gap between germline ends came to 9 bases. The CDR3 consists of 14 residues. CDR3 protein: CSVEVRTMNTEAFF. The DNA of the CDR3 is TGCAGCGTTGAAGTGCGGACCATGAACACTGAAGCTTTCTTT.

In DNA, the CDR3 is TGTGCCAGCAGCTTCCCGGGAAGGGGCACTGAAGCTTTCTTT. This encodes CASSFPGRGTEAFF. The chain joins TRBV5-6 to TRBJ1-1; maybe TRBD1 (5 bases). The CDR3 spans 14 residues. Germline V CDR1 and CDR2: SGHDT, YYEEEE. Trimming pared 2 bases from V and 4 bases from J, leaving 12 bases between.

J is TRBJ2-6 and V is TRBV12-3 or TRBV12-4; 10 nucleotides line up with TRBD1. V lost 1 base and J lost 0; bases outside the gene matches: 3. This CDR3 region has 18 residues. CDR3 protein: CASSLGDRGNSGANVLTF. CDR3 sequence (DNA): TGTGCCAGCAGTTTAGGGGACAGGGGCAACTCTGGGGCCAACGTCCTGACTTTC.

This sequence joins TRBV29-1 and TRBJ2-7, with TRBD2 matching over 12 bases. The V gene end was trimmed by 6 bases and the J gene end by 5 bases; junction bases not matched to a gene: 11. CDR1 SQVTM and CDR2 ANQGSEA come from the germline V gene. The CDR3 is 15 amino acids. The CDR3 region is CSVPRGASGRDEQYF. CDR3 sequence (DNA): TGCAGCGTCCCCAGGGGAGCTAGCGGGAGGGACGAGCAGTACTTC.

This clonotype appeared many times. The V and J genes are TRBV29-1 and TRBJ1-1; 8 positions match TRBD1. With 7 bases clipped from V and 5 bases from J, the junction kept 6 bases outside the gene matches. Per the germline V gene, CDR1 is SQVTM and CDR2 is ANQGSEA. This CDR3 region has 12 residues. The CDR3 nucleotides read TGCAGCGCTCGACAGGGGCAGACTGAAGCTTTCTTT. Its translation: CSARQGQTEAFF.

The chain carries TRBV18 and TRBJ2-1; unclear D gene. Germline loops: CDR1 KGHSH, CDR2 LQKENI. This CDR3 contains 13 residues. V dropped 5 bases and J dropped 9 bases, with 14 bases sitting between them. CDR3 amino acids: CASSNAATGEQFF. The CDR3 DNA is TGTGCCAGCTCAAACGCCGCGACTGGTGAGCAGTTCTTC.